The present entry profiles one T cell receptor (beta chain) with its context. The target antigen is unknown. The data were obtained in a study of OX40 agonist ivuxolimab in advanced cancers. On the study more broadly: Patients received ivuxolimab, an agonistic anti-OX40 (CD134) antibody. Patients undergoing dose escalation presented with hepatocellular carcinoma, melanoma, renal cell or head and neck cancer.

The CDR3 is made up of 11 amino acids. The ends were cut back, 8 bases at V and 5 bases at J, with 9 bases in the middle. Germline CDR1 DFQATT, CDR2 SNEGSKA (reference sequence). Broader study findings: CD8+ T cells (on average) carried more expanded clones than CD4+ T cells. CD4+ and CD8+ T cells in blood underwent clonal expansion by week 6 at 0.1 to 3.0 mg/kg.

The table came from immunoSEQ multiplex PCR; TCRdb's copy has only in-frame clones and leaves some out. In the table there are about 7,900 clones, roughly 87% of which are singletons. The receptor was derived from an adult with an advanced solid tumor such as melanoma, head and neck, liver or kidney cancer. This sequence joins TRBV20-1 and TRBJ1-4; D is ambiguous. The sample here was CD4+ or CD8+ T cells sorted from blood, taken in a trial of the OX40 agonist ivuxolimab. CDR3 bases: TGCAGTATCCACAGCAATGAAAAACTGTTTTTT. This encodes CSIHSNEKLFF.